This TCR beta chain was found in a study of graft-versus-host responses after intestinal transplantation. Whole-study findings and limits: GvH clones detected in recipient marrow included some appearing first in ileum or blood.

Worth noting for this clone: Its target is not known.

This CDR3 is 14 amino acids long. V shed 4 bases and J shed 3 bases, with 13 bases lying between them. Germline CDR1 is MGHRA and CDR2 is YSYEKL. Assay: immunoSEQ multiplex PCR; the TCRdb copy retains only in-frame clones and omits some. Counted here are nearly 100,000 clones, 80% to 95% occurring once; the ten biggest clones make up more than 15%. The chain carries TRBV4-1 and TRBJ2-7; D unresolved. The input for sequencing was PBMCs, taken 450 to 480 days after intestinal transplant. This clonotype was sampled from a human patient who received an intestinal transplant, so some T cells may come from the graft donor. CDR3 region: CASSPGVVIYEQYF. DNA of the CDR3: TGCGCCAGCAGCCCCGGAGTGGTTATCTACGAGCAGTACTTC.